This TCR beta chain was recovered during a study of blood T cells in healthy people across ages. Findings and limits, study-wide: Strong correlation was found linking TCR beta diversity to naive T cell percentage.

This clonotype was observed a few times. Antigen specificity is unknown. Donors were healthy Caucasian individuals from Russia aged about 6 to 90. Total RNA, at least 5 micrograms per sample, was extracted from PBMCs. The authors ran a second PCR of about 6 to 11 cycles using a sample-barcoded 5' primer and a J-beta primer mix. TCRdb analysed the 5' RACE reads with MiXCR anew, one entry per CDR3 protein. Among 790,000 or so distinct CDR3 sequences listed, approximately 60% were seen once. The germline gives CDR1 MNHEY, CDR2 SVGEGT. The CDR3 covers 15 residues. The source of this sequence is a man aged 40-55 years in good health. The sample taken for sequencing was blood. The chain links TRBV6-2 or TRBV6-3 to TRBJ2-7; unclear D gene. Matching the DNA end better, TRBJ2-5 makes the J call doubtful. The CDR3 bases are TGTGCCAGCACACCTTTCGGCGCAGGCGAAGAGACCCAGTACTTC. The encoded protein is CASTPFGAGEETQYF.